The 32 T cell receptor beta chains below were found in one sample sequenced in a study of OX40 agonist ivuxolimab in advanced cancers. Here immunoSEQ multiplex PCR was the method, and the copy in TCRdb shows in-frame clones only, minus some. The table shows more than 65,000 clones, with 85% to 90% occurring only once. This specimen consisted of CD4+ or CD8+ T cells sorted from blood, obtained in a trial of the OX40 agonist ivuxolimab. The source of these receptors is an adult with an advanced solid tumor such as melanoma, head and neck, liver or kidney cancer.

The rearrangement uses TRBV10-1 and TRBJ2-1, with 12 bases lining up with TRBD2. After removal of 2 bases from V and 3 bases from J, the junction contained 8 bases not matched to a gene. CDR1 WNHNN and CDR2 SYGVQD come from the germline V gene (reference sequence). The CDR3 spans 18 residues. CDR3: CASSEAGTSGLHYNEQFF. CDR3 DNA: TGCGCCAGCAGTGAGGCTGGGACTAGCGGGCTTCACTACAATGAGCAGTTCTTC.

J is TRBJ2-7 and V is TRBV5-1; tentatively, D is TRBD1 (5 bases). V was pared by 2 bases and J by 2 bases, with 17 bases between. The CDR3 runs 16 residues. The germline CDR1 and CDR2 sequences are SGHRS and YFSETQ. In DNA, the CDR3 is TGCGCCAGCAGCTTAGGGGCCCAGGGCCATACCTACGAGCAGTACTTC. Protein sequence: CASSLGAQGHTYEQYF. Full variable domain (missing parts from reference TRBV5-1 and TRBJ2-7): KAGVTQTPRYLIKTRGQQVTLSCSPISGHRSVSWYQQTPGQGLQFLFEYFSETQRNKGNFPGRFSGRQFSNSRSEMNVSTLELGDSALYLCASSLGAQGHTYEQYFGPGTRLTVT.

The chain is built from TRBV7-3 and TRBJ2-5; D unclear. The V gene lost 1 base and the J gene lost 4 bases, with 7 bases spanning the gap. The CDR3 sequence is 13 residues long. CDR1 is SGHTA and CDR2 is FQGTGA in the germline V gene. CDR3 bases: TGTGCCAGCAGCTTAAGCCTCGGAGAGACCCAGTACTTC. It yields the protein CASSLSLGETQYF.

CDR3 in DNA: TGTGCCAGCTCCTTTCCGGTCAAAGAGACCCAGTACTTC. Translating it yields CASSFPVKETQYF. The chain has TRBV6-6 and TRBJ2-5; no clear D gene. The CDR3 is 13 amino acids. V lost 8 bases to trimming and J lost 3 bases, with 13 bases between them. Germline loops: CDR1 MNHNY, CDR2 SVGAGI (reference sequence).

The chain is built from TRBV2 and TRBJ2-5; 7 bases fit TRBD1. Germline trimming cut 5 bases from V and 5 bases from J; bases unmatched to any gene: 5. Per the germline V gene, CDR1 is SNHLY and CDR2 is FYNNEI. The length of the CDR3 is 13 residues. The CDR3 region has the DNA TGTGCCAGCAGTTCCGACAGGGACGAGACCCAGTACTTC. Residues: CASSSDRDETQYF.

This chain joins TRBV6-1 and TRBJ2-2; D might be TRBD1 (5 bases). V was shortened by 6 bases and J by 5 bases, with 16 bases between the two germline ends. CDR3 length: 15 residues. CDR1 and CDR2 (germline): MNHNS, SASEGT. In DNA form, the CDR3 reads TGTGCCAGCAGCTCAGGACAAGGAAGGACCGGGGAGCTGTTTTTT. It yields the protein CASSSGQGRTGELFF.

This clone came up once. V gene TRBV6-5 combines with J gene TRBJ2-2, with unresolved D. Per the germline V gene, CDR1 is MNHEY and CDR2 is SVGAGI. The CDR3 contains 15 residues. V shed 7 bases and J shed 4 bases, with 16 bases lying between them. The CDR3 DNA sequence: TGTGCCAGCATGACCCGGTCGTCGGGCACCGGGGAGCTGTTTTTT. The encoded protein is CASMTRSSGTGELFF.

V and J are TRBV9 and TRBJ2-7; 10 bases align to TRBD1. From germline, CDR1 is SGDLS and CDR2 YYNGEE. V was pared by 4 bases and J by 5 bases, with 9 bases of the junction left unmatched. The CDR3 extends over 15 amino acids. This CDR3 reads CASSRHETGGHEQYF. The CDR3 DNA follows: TGTGCCAGCAGCCGCCACGAGACAGGGGGCCACGAGCAGTACTTC.

This chain uses TRBV30 with TRBJ2-4; D uncertain. The CDR3 covers 13 residues. CDR1 is GTSNPN, CDR2 SVGIG, per germline (reference sequence). V was pared by 2 bases and J by 8 bases, with 13 bases between. Written as DNA, the CDR3 is TGTGCCTGGAGTTCGAGGACCGGAGACATTCAGTACTTC. This gives the protein CAWSSRTGDIQYF.

The chain is built from TRBV27 and TRBJ1-5; 11 nucleotides match TRBD1. This CDR3 has 14 amino acids. Germline CDR1 reads MNHEY; CDR2 reads SMNVEV (reference sequence). Trimming cost V 6 bases and J 9 bases; bases outside gene matches: 7. CDR3 protein: CASRDGTGGRPQHF. The CDR3 DNA reads as TGTGCCAGCAGGGACGGGACAGGGGGTCGGCCCCAGCATTTT.

The V call is TRBV7-9, the J call TRBJ2-5; 10 bases align to TRBD1. CDR3 size: 16 residues. V lost 5 bases, J lost 2 bases, and 8 bases stayed unmatched. Looked up from germline, CDR1 is SEHNR and CDR2 is FQNEAQ (reference sequence). CDR3 protein: CASSPRTGGGQETQYF. Written as DNA, the CDR3 is TGTGCCAGCAGCCCCAGGACAGGGGGGGGTCAAGAGACCCAGTACTTC.

The CDR3 spells CASSQTPGLAGYYNEQFF. Here the CDR3 DNA reads TGTGCCAGCAGCCAAACCCCGGGACTAGCGGGGTATTACAATGAGCAGTTCTTC. The rearrangement joins TRBV4-2 to TRBJ2-1, with 13 bases aligning to TRBD2. Germline lookup yields CDR1 LGHNA and CDR2 YNFKEQ. V trimming: 2 bases; J trimming: 4 bases; junction bases outside the gene matches: 8. CDR3 length: 18 residues.

V usage is TRBV11-3 and J usage is TRBJ2-2, with 16 positions matching TRBD2. CDR1 and CDR2 (germline): SGHNT, YENEEA. V trimming: 5 bases; J trimming: 4 bases; junction bases outside the gene matches: 7. This CDR3 is built from 18 residues. For the CDR3, the DNA is TGTGCCAGCAGCCCGGGACTAGCGGGAGGGCCGGGCACCGGGGAGCTGTTTTTT. Its translation is CASSPGLAGGPGTGELFF.

The chain is built from TRBV5-4 and TRBJ1-3; no clear D gene. The length of the CDR3 is 15 residues. CDR1 SGHNT and CDR2 YYREEE come from the germline V gene (reference sequence). The ends were cut back, 0 bases at V and 0 bases at J, with 7 bases in the middle. As DNA, the CDR3 is TGTGCCAGCAGCTTGGGGCGGAGCTCTGGAAACACCATATATTTT. Its translation is CASSLGRSSGNTIYF.

The chain has TRBV7-2 and TRBJ2-1, with D possibly being TRBD2 (6 bases). The CDR3 is 15 amino acids. Trimming removed 5 bases from V and 1 base from J, with 12 bases in between. The germline V gene encodes CDR1 SGHTA and CDR2 FQGNSA. CDR3 bases: TGTGCCAGCAGCGCCGGGGGTACTTCCTACAATGAGCAGTTCTTC. Translated, it gives CASSAGGTSYNEQFF.

This clone showed up just a few times. As DNA, the CDR3 is TGCGCCAGCAGCTCCTTTGGTTCTGAGGGGCTTGAAGCTTTCTTT. This codes for CASSSFGSEGLEAFF. V and J are TRBV5-1 and TRBJ1-1, with a tentative D call TRBD1 (5 bases). This CDR3 region has 15 residues. Germline V CDR1 and CDR2: SGHRS, YFSETQ. Trimming removed 3 bases at V and 7 bases at J, with 19 bases between.

The chain links TRBV2 to TRBJ1-3; a weak D match, TRBD1 (5 bases). Germline assignment: CDR1 SNHLY and CDR2 FYNNEI. CDR3 size: 16 residues. The germline V and J ends were trimmed by 1 base and 4 bases, with 14 bases remaining between them. The CDR3 coding sequence is TGTGCCAGCAGTGAAGTCAGCGTCGGGGCAGGAAACACCATATATTTT. Its translation: CASSEVSVGAGNTIYF. The whole variable domain, filled in from reference TRBV2 and TRBJ1-3, reads EPEVTQTPSHQVTQMGQEVILRCVPISNHLYFYWYRQILGQKVEFLVSFYNNEISEKSEIFDDQFSVERPDGSNFTLKIRSTKLEDSAMYFCASSEVSVGAGNTIYFGEGSWLTVV.

This clone has just a few counts. This rearrangement joins TRBV9 to TRBJ2-3; tentatively, D is TRBD2 (6 bases). V lost 4 bases to trimming and J lost 3 bases, with 18 bases between them. The CDR3 contains 16 residues. Germline CDR1 and CDR2: SGDLS and YYNGEE. CDR3 sequence reads: CASSPPRVAGTDTQYF. In DNA, the CDR3 is TGTGCCAGCAGCCCTCCTCGGGTTGCGGGAACAGATACGCAGTATTTT.

V and J are TRBV5-6 and TRBJ1-3; D is perhaps TRBD1 (5 bases). The V gene lost 7 bases and the J gene lost 2 bases, with 16 bases spanning the gap. The CDR3 covers 15 residues. CDR1 is SGHDT and CDR2 is YYEEEE in the germline V gene. The CDR3 DNA reads as TGTGCCAGCTCCAGACAGTCCTACCCTGGAAACACCATATATTTT. Translation: CASSRQSYPGNTIYF.

This clone was observed once. This rearrangement joins TRBV2 to TRBJ1-1; D uncertain. Trimming stripped 3 bases from V and 4 bases from J, with 12 bases between. In germline, CDR1 is SNHLY, CDR2 FYNNEI. The CDR3 runs to 14 residues. CDR3 nucleotides: TGTGCCAGCAGTGATCGGGGTCTCGGCACTGAAGCTTTCTTT. Its protein is CASSDRGLGTEAFF.

The table lists this clone with many counts. The chain links TRBV7-6 to TRBJ2-2, with D possibly called TRBD1 or TRBD2 (6 bases each). The germline gives CDR1 SGHVS, CDR2 FNYEAQ. This CDR3 has 18 residues. V lost 4 bases and J lost 3, with 21 bases in between. CDR3 amino acids: CASSSGVGGSKDTGELFF. CDR3 nucleotides: TGTGCCAGCAGCTCCGGCGTGGGGGGCAGTAAGGACACCGGGGAGCTGTTTTTT.

CDR3: CASSQELIRTGALYSNQPQHF. The CDR3 DNA reads as TGCGCCAGCAGCCAAGAACTTATACGGACAGGCGCCCTATATAGCAATCAGCCCCAGCATTTT. The rearrangement links TRBV4-3 to TRBJ1-5; 7 positions agree with TRBD1. Germline-derived CDR1 and CDR2 are LGHNA and YSLEER. Losses at the gene ends were 0 bases for V and 0 bases for J; bases not matched to a gene: 17. This CDR3 spans 21 amino acids.

This rearrangement joins TRBV7-9 to TRBJ2-7, with 7 bases that match TRBD2. CDR3 length: 15 residues. Germline V CDR1 and CDR2: SEHNR, FQNEAQ (reference sequence). With 5 bases clipped from V and 4 bases from J, the junction kept 11 bases outside the gene matches. In DNA form, the CDR3 reads TGTGCCAGCAGCCAAGAGGAGCAGGGAGGGTACGAGCAGTACTTC. This sequence encodes CASSQEEQGGYEQYF.

This clone was observed a single time. The chain uses TRBV5-1 and TRBJ2-1; no clear D. Germline CDR1 and CDR2: SGHRS and YFSETQ. This CDR3 comprises 15 residues. V dropped 4 bases and J dropped 5 bases, with 16 bases sitting between them. In DNA, the CDR3 is TGCGCCAGCAGCCTCACGGGTCCCTCGGACAATGAGCAGTTCTTC. As protein: CASSLTGPSDNEQFF.

This clone was detected a few times. This chain connects TRBV7-2 to TRBJ1-5; 9 nucleotides line up with TRBD1. The CDR3 covers 15 residues. Germline assignment: CDR1 SGHTA and CDR2 FQGNSA. The trim removed 2 bases at V and 7 bases at J, leaving 6 bases unmatched. DNA of the CDR3: TGTGCCAGCAGCTTAAAAGGACAGGGGCTCCAGCCCCAGCATTTT. As protein: CASSLKGQGLQPQHF.

Regarding this clone: The same CDR3 also results from other DNA sequences found in this sample. The V gene is TRBV5-1, the J gene TRBJ2-5; 8 bases agree with TRBD1. The junction had 0 bases not matched to a gene; V was cut back by 1 base and J by 4 bases. The germline V gene encodes CDR1 SGHRS and CDR2 YFSETQ. The CDR3 totals 13 residues. CDR3 sequence (DNA): TGCGCCAGCAGCTTGACAGGGGGAGAGACCCAGTACTTC. It specifies CASSLTGGETQYF.

This clone was found once. The chain is built from TRBV7-9 and TRBJ1-2; 8 positions agree with TRBD1. Germline assignment: CDR1 SEHNR and CDR2 FQNEAQ (reference sequence). The length of the CDR3 is 17 residues. Losses at the gene ends were 0 bases for V and 8 bases for J; bases not matched to a gene: 14. The CDR3 is CASSLATGVESVVGYTF. Written as DNA, the CDR3 is TGTGCCAGCAGCTTAGCGACAGGGGTAGAGTCCGTGGTGGGCTACACCTTC.

The chain employs TRBV18 and TRBJ2-1; unclear D gene. V lost 2 bases, J lost 7 bases, and 3 bases lay in between. Germline V gives CDR1 KGHSH, CDR2 LQKENI. This CDR3 is 11 amino acids long. Written as DNA, the CDR3 is TGTGCCAGCTCACCATCAAATGAGCAGTTCTTC. Amino acids: CASSPSNEQFF.

V is TRBV28 and J is TRBJ2-6, with TRBD1 identical over 9 bases. The junction had 10 bases not matched to a gene; V was cut back by 3 bases and J by 4 bases. This CDR3 is built from 18 residues. CDR1 and CDR2 (germline): MDHEN, SYDVKM. CDR3 loop: CASSLGIGQGSGANVLTF. The CDR3 nucleotides read TGTGCCAGCAGTTTGGGGATCGGACAGGGGTCAGGGGCCAACGTCCTGACTTTC.

The chain is built from TRBV6-6 and TRBJ2-7; D ambiguous. The V gene's germline CDR1 is MNHNY and CDR2 SVGAGI (reference sequence). The CDR3 length is 13 residues. V lost 1 base to trimming and J lost 1 base, with 5 bases between them. The CDR3 reads CASSYFLSYEQYF. In nucleotides, the CDR3 is TGTGCCAGCAGTTACTTTTTATCCTACGAGCAGTACTTC.

This sequence joins TRBV10-3 and TRBJ1-2; 8 positions agree with TRBD1. This CDR3 region has 14 residues. Trimming removed 6 bases from V and 6 bases from J; junction bases left unmatched: 9. The V gene's germline CDR1 is ENHRY and CDR2 SYGVKD. As DNA, the CDR3 is TGTGCCATCAGAATTACAGGGGGTGTCGATGGCTACACCTTC. It translates to CAIRITGGVDGYTF.

CDR3 in DNA: TGTGCCAGCTCCCCTCGAGAGGCAGGGGCGAGCCAGCATTTT. This translates into CASSPREAGASQHF. V gene TRBV18 combines with J gene TRBJ1-5, with a weak D call TRBD1 (6 bases). V was trimmed by 6 bases and J by 12 bases, leaving 21 bases between them. Germline-derived CDR1 and CDR2 are KGHSH and LQKENI. The CDR3 loop spans 14 amino acids.